The 25 T cell receptor beta chains listed next were all sequenced from one sample in a study of blood T cells in healthy people across ages. Combining a sample-barcoded 5' primer with a J-beta primer mix, a second PCR ran for roughly 7 to 11 cycles. TCRdb re-called the 5' RACE reads with MiXCR, one entry per CDR3 protein. The data contain approximately 1.5 million distinct CDR3 sequences, around 35% of them seen just once; the ten biggest clones take up around 10%. The sample consisted of blood. These receptor sequences come from a woman under 40 in good health.

Comment on this clonotype: Just one base apart from a much larger clone, this may be a read error. The rearrangement uses TRBV29-1 and TRBJ2-1; either TRBD1 or TRBD2 may supply D (5 bases each). The tail of the sequence fits TRBJ2-7 better, so the J call may be wrong. Germline V gives CDR1 SQVTM, CDR2 ANQGSEA. The CDR3 runs 13 residues. CDR3 nucleotides: TGCAGCGGTGGGGGAATCTCCTACAATGAGCAGTACTTC. Encoded protein: CSGGGISYNEQYF.

The DNA of the CDR3 is TGCGCCAGCAGCCTAAGTGTAACAGGACGCTACGAGCAGTACTTC. Its translation: CASSLSVTGRYEQYF. The V call is TRBV4-1, the J call TRBJ2-7; a possible D gene is TRBD1 (5 bases). V lost 4 bases and J lost 3, with 16 bases in between. Germline V gene lookup returns CDR1 MGHRA and CDR2 YSYEKL. The CDR3 is 15 amino acids.

The chain joins TRBV5-8 to TRBJ1-5; D unclear. V was trimmed by 0 bases and J by 6 bases, leaving 13 bases between them. CDR3 length: 15 amino acids. Germline V gene lookup returns CDR1 SGHTS and CDR2 YDEGEE. The CDR3 nucleotides are TGTGCCAGCAGCTTGGAGTTGGTCCCGGGTCAGCCCCAGCATTTT. This encodes CASSLELVPGQPQHF.

Only a few counts were recorded for this clonotype. V usage is TRBV6-2 or TRBV6-3 and J usage is TRBJ2-1; 7 nucleotides line up with TRBD2. Germline-derived CDR1 and CDR2 are MNHEY and SVGEGT. J gave up 3 bases and V 4 bases, and 6 bases lay outside the gene matches. This CDR3 region has 15 residues. The CDR3 loop is CASSSLAENYNEQFF. DNA for the CDR3: TGTGCCAGCAGTTCCCTAGCGGAAAACTACAATGAGCAGTTCTTC.

Concerning this clonotype: The junction does not match germline at one end; this may be a read error. The V call is TRBV6-5, the J call TRBJ1-5; D is perhaps TRBD1 (5 bases). This CDR3 comprises 13 residues. The germline V gene encodes CDR1 MNHEY and CDR2 SVGAGI. CDR3 coding DNA: TGTGCCAGCAGTTACGGGGGGTCTCAGCTCCAGCATTTT. Its translation is CASSYGGSQLQHF.

This clonotype was seen ten or more times. The chain uses TRBV29-1 and TRBJ1-2; D gene ambiguous. The germline V and J ends were trimmed by 0 bases and 3 bases, with 8 bases remaining between them. The germline CDR1 and CDR2 sequences are SQVTM and ANQGSEA. The CDR3 is made up of 13 amino acids. The CDR3 sequence: CSVEDNLHYGYTF. For the CDR3, the DNA is TGCAGCGTTGAAGATAATCTCCACTATGGCTACACCTTC.

The rearrangement uses TRBV28 and TRBJ2-5; no reliable D call. The DNA end is a closer match to TRBJ2-7, so the J assignment may be wrong. This CDR3 comprises 13 residues. Per germline, CDR1 MDHEN and CDR2 SYDVKM. As DNA, the CDR3 is TGTGCCATCTCCACACTCAGCTCCTACGAGCAGTACTTC. This encodes CAISTLSSYEQYF.

This clonotype came up a few times. The rearrangement links TRBV27 to TRBJ2-5, with D possibly being TRBD1 (5 bases). The germline V and J ends were trimmed by 2 bases and 5 bases, with 12 bases remaining between them. This CDR3 contains 14 residues. Per germline, CDR1 MNHEY and CDR2 SMNVEV (reference sequence). Here the CDR3 reads CASSLTVGRETQYF. In DNA form, the CDR3 reads TGTGCCAGCAGTTTAACGGTGGGGCGGGAGACCCAGTACTTC.

The genes are TRBV5-1 and TRBJ2-1; D gene uncertain. With 2 bases removed from V and 10 bases from J, the gap between germline ends came to 10 bases. Germline values: CDR1 SGHRS, CDR2 YFSETQ. The CDR3 has 12 amino acids. In DNA, the CDR3 is TGCGCCAGCAGCTTTACACTCGAGGAGCAGTTCTTC. This gives the protein CASSFTLEEQFF.

This clonotype is a singleton in its sample. This chain connects TRBV5-1 to TRBJ1-3, with 7 bases identical to TRBD1. Germline trimming cut 7 bases from V and 0 bases from J; bases unmatched to any gene: 13. CDR3 length: 17 residues. Per the germline V gene, CDR1 is SGHRS and CDR2 is YFSETQ. This CDR3 reads CASGPGTVYYSGNTIYF. CDR3 DNA: TGCGCCAGCGGTCCCGGGACAGTATACTACTCTGGAAACACCATATATTTT.

The chain's CDR3 is CAISPIAGGNNEQFF. The CDR3 DNA is TGTGCCATCAGCCCAATAGCGGGAGGTAACAATGAGCAGTTCTTC. The chain has TRBV10-3 and TRBJ2-1, with 10 bases fitting TRBD2. CDR1 is ENHRY and CDR2 is SYGVKD in the germline V gene. The junction had 7 bases not matched to a gene; V was cut back by 6 bases and J by 5 bases. The CDR3 spans 15 residues.

V usage is TRBV7-9 and J usage is TRBJ1-4, with 7 positions matching TRBD1. There are 14 residues in the CDR3. CDR1 and CDR2 (germline): SEHNR, FQNEAQ (reference sequence). V gave up 5 bases and J gave up 8 bases; unmatched junction bases: 8. CDR3 bases: TGTGCCAGCAGCGCGGGGACAGCGGGGGAAAAACTGTTTTTT. Translating it yields CASSAGTAGEKLFF.

This clonotype was seen a few times. V gene TRBV3-1 combines with J gene TRBJ2-3; D possibly matches TRBD1 or TRBD2 (6 bases each). Trimming cost V 0 bases and J 5 bases, with 12 bases left between them. The germline V gene encodes CDR1 LGHDT and CDR2 YNNKEL (reference sequence). The CDR3 consists of 15 residues. The CDR3: CASSQDTGAGDTQYF. In DNA form, the CDR3 reads TGTGCCAGCAGCCAAGATACGGGGGCGGGAGATACGCAGTATTTT.

Written as DNA, the CDR3 is TGTACCAGCAGCCCTACAGTTCCCTATAATTCACCCCTCCACTTT. It specifies CTSSPTVPYNSPLHF. The genes are TRBV21-1 and TRBJ1-6. TRBV21-1 corresponds to a pseudogene. The CDR3 is 15 amino acids.

On this clonotype itself: The germline gene is not matched at one end of the junction; a read error may be the cause. The V gene is TRBV27, the J gene TRBJ1-2, with 8 nucleotides matching TRBD1. Per germline, CDR1 MNHEY and CDR2 SMNVEV (reference sequence). The CDR3 covers 16 residues. CDR3 coding DNA: TGTGCCAGCAGAATTTTAGGACAGGGTGGGGCCTATGGCCACACCTTC. This translates into CASRILGQGGAYGHTF.

On this clonotype: Its ends do not fully match the called genes, so a read error is possible. This chain uses TRBV27 with TRBJ2-1; TRBD1 matches at 8 bases. The CDR3 has 17 residues. Per the germline V gene, CDR1 is MNHEY and CDR2 is SMNVEV (reference sequence). CDR3 region: CASSSMTGASSYKEQFF. The CDR3 region has the DNA TGTGCCAGCAGTTCCATGACAGGGGCCAGCTCCTACAAGGAGCAGTTCTTC.

The chain uses TRBV3-1 and TRBJ1-2, with D possibly being TRBD1 (5 bases). Trimming removed 0 bases from V and 5 bases from J, with 16 bases in between. Germline lookup yields CDR1 LGHDT and CDR2 YNNKEL (reference sequence). CDR3 length: 16 amino acids. Written as DNA, the CDR3 is TGTGCCAGCAGCCAAGATCCATCCGGGACCGAATATGGCTACACCTTC. Translation: CASSQDPSGTEYGYTF.

This chain links TRBV28 with TRBJ2-7; TRBD2 matches at 11 bases. The V and J ends lost 6 bases and 11 bases, in that order; junction bases with no gene match: 12. In germline, CDR1 is MDHEN, CDR2 SYDVKM. The CDR3 has 14 amino acids. Here the CDR3 DNA reads TGTGCCAGCAGAGACTCGGGACTAGCGGTGGTGGAGTACTTC. Amino acid sequence: CASRDSGLAVVEYF. The complete variable domain, with remaining parts taken from reference TRBV28 and TRBJ2-7, reads DVKVTQSSRYLVKRTGEKVFLECVQDMDHENMFWYRQDPGLGLRLIYFSYDVKMKEKGDIPEGYSVSREKKERFSLILESASTNQTSMYLCASRDSGLAVVEYFGPGTRLTVT.

The chain joins TRBV5-1 to TRBJ1-1; D is undetermined. The CDR3 is made up of 15 amino acids. The V end was cut by 0 bases, the J end by 7 bases, with 16 bases between. From germline, CDR1 is SGHRS and CDR2 YFSETQ. In DNA, the CDR3 is TGCGCCAGCAGCTTGGCCGACACGGACTATTTTGAAGCTTTCTTT. Its protein is CASSLADTDYFEAFF.

The J gene is TRBJ2-3, the V gene TRBV4-1; D call uncertain. CDR1 and CDR2 (germline): MGHRA, YSYEKL. V lost 4 bases, J lost 3 bases, and 14 bases lay in between. The CDR3 sequence is 15 residues long. In DNA form, the CDR3 reads TGCGCCAGCAGCCCCACCCCGACCCTTACAGATACGCAGTATTTT. Translating it yields CASSPTPTLTDTQYF.

In its sample, this clonotype was seen many times. The rearrangement joins TRBV29-1 to TRBJ2-7, with 11 nucleotides matching TRBD2. The CDR3 totals 15 residues. With 0 bases clipped from V and 4 bases from J, the junction kept 5 bases outside the gene matches. Germline values: CDR1 SQVTM, CDR2 ANQGSEA. This chain's CDR3 is CSVEDGTSGPYEQYF. The CDR3 DNA reads as TGCAGCGTTGAAGACGGGACTAGCGGCCCTTACGAGCAGTACTTC.

A few counts support this clonotype. The genes are TRBV28 and TRBJ1-2; D uncertain. The germline gives CDR1 MDHEN, CDR2 SYDVKM. The V and J ends lost 5 bases and 7 bases respectively, with 17 bases between them. This CDR3 is 14 amino acids long. DNA of the CDR3: TGTGCCAGCAGTATACCCCCACCCGGGGTTGGCTACACCTTC. This translates into CASSIPPPGVGYTF.

V and J are TRBV20-1 and TRBJ1-5, with D perhaps TRBD1 (6 bases). The CDR3 length is 15 residues. Germline V gene sequence: CDR1 DFQATT, CDR2 SNEGSKA (reference sequence). V lost 5 bases and J 3 bases, leaving 17 bases between the germline ends. CDR3 residues: CSALRGGAPNQPQHF. CDR3 coding DNA: TGCAGTGCTCTTAGAGGGGGGGCGCCCAATCAGCCCCAGCATTTT.

The chain carries TRBV28 and TRBJ2-7, with TRBD1 as a possible D gene (5 bases). CDR1 and CDR2 (germline): MDHEN, SYDVKM. The CDR3 totals 14 residues. V was pared by 5 bases and J by 3 bases, with 14 bases between. The CDR3 nucleotides are TGTGCCAGCAGTGAAGTCCAGGGTTTCTACGAGCAGTACTTC. Translating it yields CASSEVQGFYEQYF.

This clonotype was counted at least ten times. V gene TRBV29-1 combines with J gene TRBJ2-3; no reliable D call. CDR1 is SQVTM, CDR2 ANQGSEA, per germline. Trimming cost V 7 bases and J 5 bases, with 13 bases left between them. The CDR3 extends over 12 amino acids. The CDR3 loop is CSGKPPGDTQYF. Here the CDR3 DNA reads TGCAGCGGGAAACCGCCGGGAGATACGCAGTATTTT.